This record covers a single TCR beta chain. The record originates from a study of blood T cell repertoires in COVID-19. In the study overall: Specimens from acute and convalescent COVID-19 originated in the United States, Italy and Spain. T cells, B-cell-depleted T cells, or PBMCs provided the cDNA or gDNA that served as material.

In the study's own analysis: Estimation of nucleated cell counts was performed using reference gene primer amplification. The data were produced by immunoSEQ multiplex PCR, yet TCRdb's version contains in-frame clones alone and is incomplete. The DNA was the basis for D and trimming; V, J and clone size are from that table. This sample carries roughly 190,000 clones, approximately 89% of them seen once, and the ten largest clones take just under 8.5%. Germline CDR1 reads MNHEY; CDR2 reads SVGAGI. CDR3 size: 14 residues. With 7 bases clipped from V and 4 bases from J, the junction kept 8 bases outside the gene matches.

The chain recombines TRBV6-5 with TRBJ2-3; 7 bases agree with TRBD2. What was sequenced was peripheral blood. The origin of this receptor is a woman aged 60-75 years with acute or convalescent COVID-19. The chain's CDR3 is CASTSGAGADTQYF. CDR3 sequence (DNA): TGTGCCAGCACAAGCGGTGCGGGGGCAGATACGCAGTATTTT.